The rows below give T cell receptor beta chains drawn from one sample of a study of blood T cell repertoires in COVID-19. Sequenced by immunoSEQ multiplex PCR; TCRdb stores in-frame clones only, minus some. The sample includes approximately 100,000 clones, about four fifths seen only once; the top ten take 2.5% to 4%. Sequenced material: peripheral blood. The origin of the receptors is a woman of 80 years or more with active or convalescent COVID-19. The CDR3 runs from the conserved cysteine through the conserved F or W. The D gene is left open where the match is weak. Only some rows state a clone size, as once, few, many or a class for expanded clones.

d_call	j_call	v_call	cdr3_length	clone_size	cdr3_nt	cdr3_aa
NA	TRBJ1-1	TRBV10-3	11	NA	TGTGCCATCACTACGAACACTGAAGCTTTCTTT	CAITTNTEAFF
NA	TRBJ1-1	TRBV14	13	NA	TGTGCCAGCAGCTTCAACACCCACACTGAAGCTTTCTTT	CASSFNTHTEAFF
TRBD2	TRBJ2-2	TRBV3-1/TRBV3-2	15	once	TGTGCCAGCAGCCTCGGACTAGCGGGGAGGGAGGAGCTGTTTTTT	CASSLGLAGREELFF
NA	TRBJ1-2	TRBV4-2	15	NA	TGTGCCAGCAGCCAAGATGGGGGGGAGAACTATGGCTACACCTTC	CASSQDGGENYGYTF
TRBD1	TRBJ1-5	TRBV6-2/TRBV6-3	16	NA	TGTGCCAGCAGTTATATTCAGGGGGCGCGGGATCAGCCCCAGCATTTT	CASSYIQGARDQPQHF
TRBD1	TRBJ1-1	TRBV9	16	few	TGTGCCAGCAGCAACCCGGGACAGGGGCCGCGCACTGAAGCTTTCTTT	CASSNPGQGPRTEAFF
NA	TRBJ1-2	TRBV4-1	14	NA	TGCGCCAGCAGCCAAGTAACAGGGACCTATGGCTACACCTTC	CASSQVTGTYGYTF
TRBD1	TRBJ1-5	TRBV20-1	15	NA	TGCAGTGCTAGTTTCGGACAGGGTTCAGGGCAGCCCCAGCATTTT	CSASFGQGSGQPQHF
NA	TRBJ1-5	TRBV3-1/TRBV3-2	17	NA	TGTGCCAGCAGCCAACCCCCGGGGGGCAGGGCCGATCAGCCCCAGCATTTT	CASSQPPGGRADQPQHF
TRBD1	TRBJ2-7	TRBV28	12	NA	TGTGCCACCAGGGGGCTTCGGTACGAGCAGTACTTC	CATRGLRYEQYF
NA	TRBJ1-2	TRBV6-5	14	NA	TGTGCCAGCAGTCCTAGGTACGACGGCTATGGCTACACCTTC	CASSPRYDGYGYTF
NA	TRBJ1-2	TRBV7-2	16	NA	TGTGCCAGCAGCTTAGCGTTTGGCAGACTTAACTATGGCTACACCTTC	CASSLAFGRLNYGYTF
TRBD1	TRBJ2-7	TRBV6-5	13	NA	TGTGCCAGCCGCGGACAGGGAGAGAAAGAGCAGTACTTC	CASRGQGEKEQYF
NA	TRBJ1-2	TRBV9	12	NA	TGTGCCAGCAGCGTAGACCCCAGAGGCTACACCTTC	CASSVDPRGYTF
NA	TRBJ2-7	TRBV5-1	14	once	TGCGCCAGCAGCCTCGGACTCCTGTCCTACGAGCAGTACTTC	CASSLGLLSYEQYF
TRBD1	TRBJ1-2	TRBV18	15	few	TGTGCCAGCTCACCACGGGGACAGGGGAATCATGGCTACACCTTC	CASSPRGQGNHGYTF
NA	TRBJ1-1	TRBV18	13	NA	TGTGCCAGCTCGCCCGCAGGGAACACTGAAGCTTTCTTT	CASSPAGNTEAFF
NA	TRBJ2-7	TRBV7-2	15	NA	TGTGCCAGCAGCTTAGCGCAGACAGGCAGGACCGAGCAGTACTTC	CASSLAQTGRTEQYF
TRBD1	TRBJ1-6	TRBV6-5	12	NA	TGTGCCAGCAGACAGGGGAACTCACCCCTCCACTTT	CASRQGNSPLHF
TRBD2	TRBJ2-1	TRBV9	14	once	TGTGCCAGCAGCGTCGAGAGCGGGATCAATGAGCAGTTCTTC	CASSVESGINEQFF
NA	TRBJ1-6	TRBV27	13	NA	TGTGCCAGCAGTTTACTGGAGAATTCACCCCTCCACTTT	CASSLLENSPLHF
NA	TRBJ2-5	TRBV7-3	13	NA	TGTGCCAGCAGCTTATCTTACCAAGAGACCCAGTACTTC	CASSLSYQETQYF
NA	TRBJ1-2	TRBV29-1	13	NA	TGCAGCGTTGGTGGAGGAGAGACGTATGGCTACACCTTC	CSVGGGETYGYTF
TRBD2	TRBJ2-5	TRBV5-1	16	NA	TGCGCCAGCAGCTTAGGGGTGGAGGCGCGGGGGGAGACCCAGTACTTC	CASSLGVEARGETQYF
NA	TRBJ1-3	TRBV5-1	19	NA	TGCGCCAGCAGCTTTGTGGACTGGGGTAGACGAATCCCCGAAAACACCATATATTTT	CASSFVDWGRRIPENTIYF
TRBD2	TRBJ2-1	TRBV28	15	NA	TGTGCCAGCAGTATTACTAGCGGGGGGGTCAATGAGCAGTTCTTC	CASSITSGGVNEQFF
TRBD2	TRBJ2-1	TRBV9	16	NA	TGTGCCAGCAGCGTAGATGTACTAGCGGGAGTCGGTGAGCAGTTCTTC	CASSVDVLAGVGEQFF
NA	TRBJ1-4	TRBV19	14	NA	TGTGCCAGTAGTGTCAGGGATGGCAATGAAAAACTGTTTTTT	CASSVRDGNEKLFF
NA	TRBJ2-7	TRBV7-8	13	NA	TGTGCCAGCAGCTTAAGCACGGCCTACGAGCAGTACTTC	CASSLSTAYEQYF
TRBD2	TRBJ2-7	TRBV6-5	14	few	TGTGCCAGCAGCCAACTAGCGGACTCCTACGAGCAGTACTTC	CASSQLADSYEQYF
TRBD1	TRBJ2-2	TRBV4-3	17	few	TGCGCCAGCAGCTTACAATTAAACAGGGGGTCAGGCGGGGAGCTGTTTTTT	CASSLQLNRGSGGELFF
NA	TRBJ2-5	TRBV2	11	NA	TGTGCCAGCAGCCCCGGTGAGACCCAGTACTTC	CASSPGETQYF
TRBD1	TRBJ1-1	TRBV5-1	18	NA	TGCGCCAGCAGCGCCACAGGGGGCTTCGACCTCGTGAACACTGAAGCTTTCTTT	CASSATGGFDLVNTEAFF
TRBD1	TRBJ1-3	TRBV6-5	15	NA	TGTGCCAGCAGATCACAGGGGGCATTTGGAAACACCATATATTTT	CASRSQGAFGNTIYF
TRBD2	TRBJ2-7	TRBV19	13	NA	TGTGCCAGTAGTATCGATAGCGGGGACGAGCAGTACTTC	CASSIDSGDEQYF
TRBD1	TRBJ1-1	TRBV5-4	14	NA	TGTGCCATAGAGGACAGGGGGCAGTACACTGAAGCTTTCTTT	CAIEDRGQYTEAFF
NA	TRBJ2-1	TRBV5-1	15	few	TGCGCCAGCAGCTTGGAAGGGAGCTCCTACAATGAGCAGTTCTTC	CASSLEGSSYNEQFF
TRBD1	TRBJ2-7	TRBV5-1	14	NA	TGCGCCAGCAGTTCACAGGGGGCCCCCTACGAGCAGTACTTC	CASSSQGAPYEQYF
TRBD2	TRBJ2-7	TRBV10-3	16	NA	TGTGCCATCAGTGAGTCTTTCCTACTAGCGGATTACGAGCAGTACTTC	CAISESFLLADYEQYF
NA	TRBJ2-3	TRBV28	14	NA	TGTGCCAGCAGTTTAACCCCAGGCACAGATACGCAGTATTTT	CASSLTPGTDTQYF
NA	TRBJ1-3	TRBV9	15	NA	TGTGCCAGCAGCGTAGGCGGAAACCCGGAGAACACCATATATTTT	CASSVGGNPENTIYF
NA	TRBJ1-1	TRBV29-1	12	NA	TGCAGCGCCAACAGGGCCGGGACTGAAGCTTTCTTT	CSANRAGTEAFF
TRBD2	TRBJ2-1	TRBV9	15	NA	TGTGCCAGCAGCGTAGAAGGCGGGGGGGCCAATGAGCAGTTCTTC	CASSVEGGGANEQFF
NA	TRBJ2-1	TRBV7-6	16	NA	TGTGCCAGCAGCTTAATCTCAGGAATGTCCTACAATGAGCAGTTCTTC	CASSLISGMSYNEQFF
NA	TRBJ2-5	TRBV7-2	14	NA	TGTGCCAGCAGCTTAGATGCGACGGTTGAGGCCCAGTACTTC	CASSLDATVEAQYF
NA	TRBJ2-3	TRBV5-4	12	NA	TGTGCCAGCAGAGGGGTCACAGATACGCAGTATTTT	CASRGVTDTQYF
NA	TRBJ1-1	TRBV7-3	14	few	TGTGCCAGCAGCTTAAACGCAGGGGAGACTGAAGCTTTCTTT	CASSLNAGETEAFF
NA	TRBJ1-4	TRBV24-1	15	NA	TGTGCCACCAGTTTTTCCGCCGCAGGGGCCGAAAAACTGTTTTTT	CATSFSAAGAEKLFF
TRBD2	TRBJ2-5	TRBV6-5	15	NA	TGTGCCAGCAGTTATGGTGCGGGGGACCAAGAGACCCAGTACTTC	CASSYGAGDQETQYF
NA	TRBJ1-5	TRBV5-5	14	many	TGTGCCAGCAGCTTTGGTGGGGGCATTCAGCCCCAGCATTTT	CASSFGGGIQPQHF
TRBD1	TRBJ1-6	TRBV18	12	few	TGTGCCAGCTCACCGCTCCGGGACAGGCTCCACTTT	CASSPLRDRLHF
NA	TRBJ1-6	TRBV30	14	NA	TGTGCCCGCCGAGGGACACTAGATAATTCACCCCTCCACTTT	CARRGTLDNSPLHF
NA	TRBJ2-1	TRBV5-1	17	few	TGCGCCAGCAGCGACGGGACTCCCTTGAGCTCCTACAATGAGCAGTTCTTC	CASSDGTPLSSYNEQFF
NA	TRBJ1-1	TRBV29-1	11	NA	TGCAGCGTCGACAGGAACACTGAAGCTTTCTTT	CSVDRNTEAFF
TRBD1	TRBJ1-2	TRBV7-3	16	NA	TGTGCCAGCAGCTTAACGTATTCGACAGGGAACTATGGCTACACCTTC	CASSLTYSTGNYGYTF
TRBD2	TRBJ2-2	TRBV27	14	NA	TGTGCCAGCGGACTAGTTGCGAACACCGGGGAGCTGTTTTTT	CASGLVANTGELFF
TRBD2	TRBJ2-3	TRBV3-1/TRBV3-2	15	NA	TGTGCCAGCAGCCAGTCAGGGACTACGACAGATACGCAGTATTTT	CASSQSGTTTDTQYF
NA	TRBJ2-7	TRBV9	14	NA	TGTGCCAGCAGCGTAGATCCTAGCACCTACGAGCAGTACTTC	CASSVDPSTYEQYF
TRBD1	TRBJ2-7	TRBV28	14	few	TGTGCCAGCAGTTTGGGTAGGGGGCGACACGAGCAGTACTTC	CASSLGRGRHEQYF